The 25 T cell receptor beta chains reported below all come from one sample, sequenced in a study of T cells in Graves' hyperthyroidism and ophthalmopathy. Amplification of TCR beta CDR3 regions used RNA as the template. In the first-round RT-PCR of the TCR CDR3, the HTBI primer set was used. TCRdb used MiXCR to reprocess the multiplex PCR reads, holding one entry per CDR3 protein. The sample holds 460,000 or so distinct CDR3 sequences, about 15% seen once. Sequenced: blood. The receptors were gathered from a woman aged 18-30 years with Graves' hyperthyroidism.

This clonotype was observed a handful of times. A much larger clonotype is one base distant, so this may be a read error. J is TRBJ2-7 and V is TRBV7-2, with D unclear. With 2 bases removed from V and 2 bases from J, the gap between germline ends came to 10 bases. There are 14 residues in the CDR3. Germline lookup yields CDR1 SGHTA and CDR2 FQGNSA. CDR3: CASSLRAATYEQYF. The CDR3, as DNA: TGTGCCAGCAGCTTACGGGCAGCAACCTACGAGCAGTACTTC.

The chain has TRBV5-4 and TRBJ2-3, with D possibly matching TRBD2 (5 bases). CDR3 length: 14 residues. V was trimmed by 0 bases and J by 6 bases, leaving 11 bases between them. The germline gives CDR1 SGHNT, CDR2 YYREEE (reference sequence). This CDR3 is CASSLDAPGDTQYF. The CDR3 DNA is TGTGCCAGCAGCTTGGACGCCCCGGGGGATACGCAGTATTTT.

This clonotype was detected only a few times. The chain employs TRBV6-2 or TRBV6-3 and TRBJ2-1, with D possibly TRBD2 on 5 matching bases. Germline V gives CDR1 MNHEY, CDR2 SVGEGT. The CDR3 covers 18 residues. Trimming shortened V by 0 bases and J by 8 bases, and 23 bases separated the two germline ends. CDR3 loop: CASSYSPGWESNGYEQFF. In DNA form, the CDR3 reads TGTGCCAGCAGTTACTCCCCCGGTTGGGAGTCGAATGGGTATGAGCAGTTCTTC.

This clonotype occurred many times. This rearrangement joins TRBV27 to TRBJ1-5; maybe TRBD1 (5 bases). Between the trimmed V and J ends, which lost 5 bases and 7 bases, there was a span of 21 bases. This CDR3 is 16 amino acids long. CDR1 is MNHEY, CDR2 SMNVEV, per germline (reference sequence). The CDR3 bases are TGTGCCAGCAGTCCCCGCGGGGGGGACTTTTGGCAGCCCCAGCATTTT. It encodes CASSPRGGDFWQPQHF.

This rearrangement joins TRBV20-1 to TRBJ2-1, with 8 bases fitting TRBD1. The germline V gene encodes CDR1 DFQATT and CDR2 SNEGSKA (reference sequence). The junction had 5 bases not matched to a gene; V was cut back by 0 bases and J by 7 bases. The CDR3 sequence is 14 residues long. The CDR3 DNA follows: TGCAGTGCTAGAGAAGCAGGGGGCTTAAATGAGCAGTTCTTC. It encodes CSAREAGGLNEQFF.

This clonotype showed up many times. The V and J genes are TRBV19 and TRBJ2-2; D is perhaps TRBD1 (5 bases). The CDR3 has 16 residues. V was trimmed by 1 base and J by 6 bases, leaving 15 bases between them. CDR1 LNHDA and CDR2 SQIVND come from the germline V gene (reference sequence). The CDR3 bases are TGTGCCAGTAGTATAGTTACCGGCAGGGCGGCCGGGGAGCTGTTTTTT. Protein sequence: CASSIVTGRAAGELFF.

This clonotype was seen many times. The DNA for the CDR3 is TGCAGTGCTAGAGAGGGCCGGAGGGCTAGCGGGAGAACAGATACGCAGTATTTT. It yields the protein CSAREGRRASGRTDTQYF. This chain uses TRBV20-1 with TRBJ2-3; 10 nucleotides line up with TRBD2. Germline CDR1 DFQATT, CDR2 SNEGSKA (reference sequence). The CDR3 has 18 amino acids. V trimming: 0 bases; J trimming: 3 bases; junction bases outside the gene matches: 12.

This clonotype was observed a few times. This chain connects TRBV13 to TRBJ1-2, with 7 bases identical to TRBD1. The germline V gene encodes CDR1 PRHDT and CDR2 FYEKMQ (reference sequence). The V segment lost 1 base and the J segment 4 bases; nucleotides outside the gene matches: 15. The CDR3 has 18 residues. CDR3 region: CASSLARTGFVSAYGYTF. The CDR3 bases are TGTGCCAGCAGCTTAGCCCGGACAGGATTTGTTTCGGCCTATGGCTACACCTTC. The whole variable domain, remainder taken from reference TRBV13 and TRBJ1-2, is AAGVIQSPRHLIKEKRETATLKCYPIPRHDTVYWYQQGPGQDPQFLISFYEKMQSDKGSIPDRFSAQQFSDYHSELNMSSLELGDSALYFCASSLARTGFVSAYGYTFGSGTRLTVV.

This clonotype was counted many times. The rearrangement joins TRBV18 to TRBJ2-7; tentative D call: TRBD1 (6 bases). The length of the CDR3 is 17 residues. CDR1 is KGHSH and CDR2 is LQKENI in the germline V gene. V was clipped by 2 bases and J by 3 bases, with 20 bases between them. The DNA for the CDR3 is TGTGCCAGCTCACCAAGAGCCCCCAGCAGGGACAACTACGAGCAGTACTTC. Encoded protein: CASSPRAPSRDNYEQYF.

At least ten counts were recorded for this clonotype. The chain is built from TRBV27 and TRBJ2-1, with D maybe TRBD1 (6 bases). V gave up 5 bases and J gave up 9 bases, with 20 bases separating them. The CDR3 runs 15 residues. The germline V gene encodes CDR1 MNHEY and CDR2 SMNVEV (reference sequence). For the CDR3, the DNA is TGTGCCAGCAGTCCGGGACAATGGGAAGGAAGTGAGCAGTTCTTC. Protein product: CASSPGQWEGSEQFF.

CDR3: CSAPGPTDTQYF. In DNA form, the CDR3 reads TGCAGTGCCCCGGGTCCTACAGATACGCAGTATTTT. The chain employs TRBV20-1 and TRBJ2-3; unclear D gene. Trimming stripped 6 bases from V and 3 bases from J, with 10 bases between. CDR1 DFQATT and CDR2 SNEGSKA come from the germline V gene (reference sequence). This CDR3 is built from 12 residues.

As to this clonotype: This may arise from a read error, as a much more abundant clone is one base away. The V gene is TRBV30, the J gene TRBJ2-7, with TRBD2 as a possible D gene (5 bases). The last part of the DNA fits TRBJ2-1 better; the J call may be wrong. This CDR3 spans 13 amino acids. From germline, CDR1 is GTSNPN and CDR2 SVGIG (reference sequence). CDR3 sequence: CAWSIRLTYEQFF. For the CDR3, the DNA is TGTGCCTGGAGTATCCGACTAACCTACGAGCAGTTCTTC.

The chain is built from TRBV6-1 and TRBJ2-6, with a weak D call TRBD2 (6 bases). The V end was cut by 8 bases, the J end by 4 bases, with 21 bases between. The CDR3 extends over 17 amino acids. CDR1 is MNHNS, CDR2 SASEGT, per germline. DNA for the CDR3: TGTGCCAGCGGCCAAATCTCCTGGGGGGTCGGGGCCAACGTCCTGACTTTC. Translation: CASGQISWGVGANVLTF.

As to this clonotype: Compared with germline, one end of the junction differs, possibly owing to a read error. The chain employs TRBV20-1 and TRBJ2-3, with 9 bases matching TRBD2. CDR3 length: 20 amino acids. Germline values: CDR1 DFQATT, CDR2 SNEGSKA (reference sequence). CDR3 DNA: TGCAGTGCCCCCCGGATCGGGTGGCGGGAGGGAGACCTAGACACAGGTACGCAGTATTTT. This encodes CSAPRIGWREGDLDTGTQYF.

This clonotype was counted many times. The CDR3 DNA sequence: TGTGCCAGCAGCCGGCGGGACAGGGCGGGGGAAAAACTGTTTTTT. Translation gives CASSRRDRAGEKLFF. V gene TRBV3-1 combines with J gene TRBJ1-4; 9 bases map to TRBD1. V shed 4 bases, J shed 8 bases, and the junction held 8 bases outside the gene matches. Germline V CDR1 and CDR2: LGHDT, YNNKEL (reference sequence). CDR3 size: 15 residues. The whole variable domain, filled in from reference TRBV3-1 and TRBJ1-4, reads DTAVSQTPKYLVTQMGNDKSIKCEQNLGHDTMYWYKQDSKKFLKIMFSYNNKELIINETVPNRFSPKSPDKAHLNLHINSLELGDSAVYFCASSRRDRAGEKLFFGSGTQLSVL.

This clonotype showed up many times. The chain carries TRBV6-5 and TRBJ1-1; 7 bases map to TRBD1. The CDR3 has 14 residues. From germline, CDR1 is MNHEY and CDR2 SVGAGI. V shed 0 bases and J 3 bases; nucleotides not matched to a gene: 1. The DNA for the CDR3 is TGTGCCAGCAGTTACTCAACAGGGGACACTGAAGCTTTCTTT. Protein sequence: CASSYSTGDTEAFF.

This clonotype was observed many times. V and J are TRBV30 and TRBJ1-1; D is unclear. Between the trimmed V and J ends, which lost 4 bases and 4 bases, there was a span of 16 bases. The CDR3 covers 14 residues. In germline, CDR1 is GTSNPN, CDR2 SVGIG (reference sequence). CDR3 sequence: CAWIRRTRGTEAFF. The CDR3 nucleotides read TGTGCCTGGATAAGGAGGACCCGAGGCACTGAAGCTTTCTTT.

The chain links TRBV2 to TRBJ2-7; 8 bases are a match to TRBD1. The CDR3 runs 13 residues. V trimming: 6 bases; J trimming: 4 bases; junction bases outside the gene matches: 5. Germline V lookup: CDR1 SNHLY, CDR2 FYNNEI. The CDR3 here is CASSPGQDYEQYF. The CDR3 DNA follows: TGTGCCAGCAGCCCGGGACAGGATTACGAGCAGTACTTC.

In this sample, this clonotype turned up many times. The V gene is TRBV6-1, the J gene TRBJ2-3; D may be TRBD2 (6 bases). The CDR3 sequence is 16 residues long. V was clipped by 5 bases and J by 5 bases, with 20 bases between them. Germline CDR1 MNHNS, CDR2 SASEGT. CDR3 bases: TGTGCCAGCAGTCCACCCAGCGGGCGAGAGGTAGATACGCAGTATTTT. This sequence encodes CASSPPSGREVDTQYF.

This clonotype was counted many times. The CDR3 is CAISSTGTNYGYTF. The CDR3 nucleotides are TGTGCCATCAGTTCTACAGGGACTAACTATGGCTACACCTTC. This chain links TRBV10-3 with TRBJ1-2; maybe TRBD1 (6 bases). This CDR3 has 14 residues. From germline, CDR1 is ENHRY and CDR2 SYGVKD. V dropped 5 bases and J dropped 0 bases, with 10 bases sitting between them.

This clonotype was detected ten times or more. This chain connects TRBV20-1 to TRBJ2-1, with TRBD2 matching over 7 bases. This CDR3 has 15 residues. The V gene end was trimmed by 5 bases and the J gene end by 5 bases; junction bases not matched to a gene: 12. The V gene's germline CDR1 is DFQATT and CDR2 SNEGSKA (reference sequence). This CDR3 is CSAPRGGRANNEQFF. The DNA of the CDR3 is TGCAGTGCTCCGCGGGGTGGGAGGGCCAACAATGAGCAGTTCTTC.

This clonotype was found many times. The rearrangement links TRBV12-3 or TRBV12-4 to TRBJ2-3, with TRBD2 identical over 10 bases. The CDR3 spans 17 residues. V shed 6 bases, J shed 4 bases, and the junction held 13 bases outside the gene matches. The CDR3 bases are TGTGCCAGCAGCCCCCCAGCGGGGACTAGCGCGTCAGATACGCAGTATTTT. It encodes CASSPPAGTSASDTQYF.

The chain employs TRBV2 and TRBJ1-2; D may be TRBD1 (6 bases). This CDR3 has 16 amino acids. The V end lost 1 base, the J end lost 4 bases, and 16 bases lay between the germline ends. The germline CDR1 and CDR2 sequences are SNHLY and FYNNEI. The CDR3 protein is CASSEGLSGAAYGYTF. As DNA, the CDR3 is TGTGCCAGCAGTGAAGGATTGTCAGGGGCGGCCTATGGCTACACCTTC.

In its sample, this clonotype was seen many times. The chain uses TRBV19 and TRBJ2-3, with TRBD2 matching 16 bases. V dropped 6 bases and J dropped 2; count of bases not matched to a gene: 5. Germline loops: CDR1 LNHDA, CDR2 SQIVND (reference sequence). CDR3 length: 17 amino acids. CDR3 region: CASRSGTSGRDTDTQYF. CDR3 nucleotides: TGTGCCAGTAGATCCGGGACTAGCGGGAGGGACACAGATACGCAGTATTTT. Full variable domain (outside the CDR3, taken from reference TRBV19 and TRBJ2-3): DGGITQSPKYLFRKEGQNVTLSCEQNLNHDAMYWYRQDPGQGLRLIYYSQIVNDFQKGDIAEGYSVSREKKESFPLTVTSAQKNPTAFYLCASRSGTSGRDTDTQYFGPGTRLTVL.

This chain's CDR3 is CASHSYSGANVLTF. The CDR3 DNA sequence: TGTGCCAGTCATTCGTACTCTGGGGCCAACGTCCTGACTTTC. J is TRBJ2-6 and V is TRBV2; D gene uncertain. CDR1 and CDR2 from the germline V gene are SNHLY and FYNNEI. This CDR3 has 14 residues. V gave up 9 bases and J gave up 0 bases, with 9 bases separating them.